This T cell receptor beta chain was recovered during a study of blood T cell repertoires in COVID-19. At the level of the study: PBMCs, B-cell-depleted T cells, or T cells were the source of the cDNA or gDNA that made up the material.

How the authors handled the data: It was from reference gene primer amplification that nucleated cell counts were estimated. Sequencing used immunoSEQ multiplex PCR; TCRdb keeps in-frame clones, though not all of them. V, J and clone size are taken as reported in that table, and D and trimming were inferred from the DNA itself. Of around 110,000 clones listed, approximately 82% are singletons. There are 14 residues in the CDR3. The V end lost 2 bases, the J end lost 3 bases, and 10 bases lay between the germline ends. Germline-derived CDR1 and CDR2 are LGHNA and YSLEER. V gene TRBV4-3 combines with J gene TRBJ1-1, with D possibly TRBD1 on 6 matching bases. Source material: peripheral blood. This TCR came from a man aged 70 or older with active or convalescent COVID-19. CDR3 sequence: CASSQRGQHTEAFF. CDR3 nucleotides: TGCGCCAGCAGCCAAAGGGGACAACACACTGAAGCTTTCTTT.